Each of the 21 T cell receptor beta chains below was sequenced from the same sample in a study of PD-L1 blockade in urothelial cancer (dated by TCRdb to 2016 to 2017). The intended sense of this specimen's time point label: pretreatment peripheral blood. Preparation of the library involved the immunoSEQ multiplex PCR assay. Drawn from immuneACCESS, this table holds only the in-frame rearrangements with V and J called that TCRdb kept. Clones are partly lost; checked studies trace under half to an unresolved V gene and leave the rest unexplained. For this sample the table gives 30,000 to 50,000 clones, of which approximately 91% were detected only once. The ten largest account for approximately 11% of the sample. The sample in question was PBMCs, obtained around atezolizumab (anti-PD-L1) treatment. These receptors all stem from a woman aged 55 to 70 with urothelial cancer.

The chain couples TRBV9 to TRBJ2-3, with 7 bases that match TRBD2. The V and J ends lost 0 bases and 0 bases, in that order; junction bases with no gene match: 4. The CDR3 contains 16 residues. Per germline, CDR1 SGDLS and CDR2 YYNGEE. CDR3 nucleotide sequence: TGTGCCAGCAGCGTAGTCGGCGGGAGCAGCACAGATACGCAGTATTTT. Translation: CASSVVGGSSTDTQYF.

This chain uses TRBV7-9 with TRBJ2-1; 12 bases fit TRBD2. Germline loops: CDR1 SEHNR, CDR2 FQNEAQ (reference sequence). V was pared by 2 bases and J by 4 bases, with 3 bases of the junction left unmatched. The CDR3 extends over 16 amino acids. The CDR3 bases are TGTGCCAGCAGCTTAACTAGCGGGAGGTCATACAATGAGCAGTTCTTC. It yields the protein CASSLTSGRSYNEQFF.

The chain employs TRBV7-9 and TRBJ2-5; 12 bases agree with TRBD1. CDR1 is SEHNR and CDR2 is FQNEAQ in the germline V gene (reference sequence). The CDR3 contains 17 residues. V was clipped by 5 bases and J by 5 bases; unmatched bases: 12. CDR3 in amino acids: CASSTDPGQGAWETQYF. CDR3 bases: TGTGCCAGCAGCACAGACCCGGGACAGGGGGCATGGGAGACCCAGTACTTC. Filled out from reference TRBV7-9 and TRBJ2-5, the complete variable domain reads DTGVSQNPRHKITKRGQNVTFRCDPISEHNRLYWYRQTLGQGPEFLTYFQNEAQLEKSRLLSDRFSAERPKGSFSTLEIQRTEQGDSAMYLCASSTDPGQGAWETQYFGPGTRLLVL.

The gene calls are TRBV10-3 and TRBJ1-1, with D tentatively TRBD1 (5 bases). V lost 4 bases, J lost 0 bases, and 6 bases lay in between. The CDR3 sequence is 13 residues long. CDR1 and CDR2 from the germline V gene are ENHRY and SYGVKD. CDR3 sequence reads: CAISATVNTEAFF. CDR3 DNA: TGTGCCATCAGTGCGACAGTGAACACTGAAGCTTTCTTT.

This chain connects TRBV29-1 to TRBJ2-6, with a possible D match to TRBD1 (5 bases). CDR1 is SQVTM, CDR2 ANQGSEA, per germline. The CDR3 has 14 amino acids. Trimming took off 5 bases at V and 0 bases at J, with 8 bases between the two ends. The CDR3 DNA is TGCAGCGTTAACGGACACTCTGGGGCCAACGTCCTGACTTTC. Translation: CSVNGHSGANVLTF.

The chain has TRBV28 and TRBJ1-1; a weak D match, TRBD1 (5 bases). CDR3 length: 14 residues. The V end lost 10 bases, the J end lost 4 bases, and 19 bases lay between the germline ends. Germline assignment: CDR1 MDHEN and CDR2 SYDVKM. CDR3 in DNA: TGTGCCACCCTGTCGGGGGGGGAGGGCACTGAAGCTTTCTTT. Its protein is CATLSGGEGTEAFF.

This chain connects TRBV5-1 to TRBJ2-5; 14 bases align to TRBD2. This CDR3 has 15 residues. Germline V gene data show CDR1 as SGHRS and CDR2 as YFSETQ. J gave up 5 bases and V 5 bases, and 5 bases lay outside the gene matches. In DNA, the CDR3 is TGCGCCAGCAGGACTAGCGGGAGGGTGGAGGAGACCCAGTACTTC. This gives the protein CASRTSGRVEETQYF. Combining the CDR3 with reference TRBV5-1 and TRBJ2-5 gives the whole variable domain KAGVTQTPRYLIKTRGQQVTLSCSPISGHRSVSWYQQTPGQGLQFLFEYFSETQRNKGNFPGRFSGRQFSNSRSEMNVSTLELGDSALYLCASRTSGRVEETQYFGPGTRLLVL.

This clone was counted once. The chain links TRBV6-4 to TRBJ1-2; D perhaps matches TRBD1 (6 bases). Germline-derived CDR1 and CDR2 are MRHNA and SNTAGT. This CDR3 region has 14 residues. The germline V and J ends were trimmed by 7 bases and 5 bases, with 17 bases remaining between them. The CDR3 spells CASNLQGGPYGYTF. CDR3 coding DNA: TGTGCCAGCAACTTACAGGGTGGGCCTTATGGCTACACCTTC.

The genes are TRBV5-1 and TRBJ2-4; TRBD1 matches at 11 bases. Germline CDR1 SGHRS, CDR2 YFSETQ. CDR3 size: 14 residues. V lost 3 bases, J lost 7 bases, and 3 bases stayed unmatched. In nucleotides, the CDR3 is TGCGCCAGCAGCTCCCGGGACAGGGGGAACATTCAGTACTTC. Protein product: CASSSRDRGNIQYF. The entire variable domain, with the rest obtained from reference TRBV5-1 and TRBJ2-4, is as follows: KAGVTQTPRYLIKTRGQQVTLSCSPISGHRSVSWYQQTPGQGLQFLFEYFSETQRNKGNFPGRFSGRQFSNSRSEMNVSTLELGDSALYLCASSSRDRGNIQYFGAGTRLSVL.

The chain employs TRBV9 and TRBJ1-2; weak D call: TRBD1 (6 bases). CDR1 SGDLS and CDR2 YYNGEE come from the germline V gene. The V end was cut by 5 bases, the J end by 6 bases, with 17 bases between. This CDR3 has 14 residues. CDR3 amino acids: CASRAQGGDNGYTF. CDR3 nucleotides: TGTGCCAGCAGGGCACAGGGCGGCGACAATGGCTACACCTTC.

The V gene is TRBV6-5, the J gene TRBJ1-2, with D uncertain. CDR1 is MNHEY and CDR2 is SVGAGI in the germline V gene. The CDR3 totals 14 residues. V lost 0 bases to trimming and J lost 8 bases, with 13 bases between them. The chain's CDR3 is CASSYSSARPGYTF. The CDR3 DNA follows: TGTGCCAGCAGTTACTCGAGTGCCCGCCCGGGCTACACCTTC.

V and J are TRBV2 and TRBJ2-2; D uncertain. The germline CDR1 and CDR2 sequences are SNHLY and FYNNEI. The CDR3 totals 11 residues. V lost 8 bases to trimming and J lost 6 bases, with 7 bases between them. The DNA of the CDR3 is TGTGCCAGCCTCTACCCCGGGGAGCTGTTTTTT. It codes for CASLYPGELFF.

The rearrangement uses TRBV29-1 and TRBJ2-7; possible D gene TRBD1, 5 bases. The germline gives CDR1 SQVTM, CDR2 ANQGSEA. The CDR3 sequence is 11 residues long. V lost 5 bases to trimming and J lost 5 bases, with 10 bases between them. The CDR3 DNA reads TGCAGCGTTCAGGGTTTGGACGAGCAGTACTTC. Its protein is CSVQGLDEQYF.

This clone was detected a few times. V and J are TRBV19 and TRBJ1-5, with 8 bases matching TRBD1. Germline lookup yields CDR1 LNHDA and CDR2 SQIVND (reference sequence). Losses at the gene ends were 5 bases for V and 7 bases for J; bases not matched to a gene: 10. The CDR3 runs 15 residues. CDR3 in amino acids: CASSPWTGWVQPQHF. CDR3 DNA: TGTGCCAGTAGTCCGTGGACAGGGTGGGTCCAGCCCCAGCATTTT.

The chain joins TRBV4-2 to TRBJ2-3, with 10 bases aligning to TRBD2. J lost 1 base, V lost 1 base, and 2 bases had no gene match. Germline V gene lookup returns CDR1 LGHNA and CDR2 YNFKEQ. The CDR3 consists of 16 residues. The CDR3 nucleotides are TGTGCCAGCAGCCAAGTAGCGGGAGGCCGCACAGATACGCAGTATTTT. Encoded protein: CASSQVAGGRTDTQYF.

This sequence joins TRBV5-4 and TRBJ2-3; TRBD1 matches 8 bases. CDR3 length: 16 residues. Germline V gives CDR1 SGHNT, CDR2 YYREEE (reference sequence). V lost 3 bases to trimming and J lost 0 bases; unmatched junction nucleotides: 6. The CDR3 DNA sequence: TGTGCCAGCAGCTCCTCAGGGGGCGATAGCACAGATACGCAGTATTTT. This translates into CASSSSGGDSTDTQYF.

The chain recombines TRBV10-3 with TRBJ1-1, with D maybe TRBD1 (6 bases). V lost 6 bases and J 0 bases, leaving 14 bases between the germline ends. The CDR3 is 15 residues long. Germline CDR1 is ENHRY and CDR2 is SYGVKD. This chain's CDR3 is CAIRDEQGVNTEAFF. The CDR3 nucleotides are TGTGCCATCAGAGATGAACAGGGTGTGAACACTGAAGCTTTCTTT.

This chain uses TRBV5-6 with TRBJ2-1; TRBD2 aligns across 7 bases. Germline CDR1 is SGHDT and CDR2 is YYEEEE. The length of the CDR3 is 12 residues. V was clipped by 1 base and J by 12 bases; unmatched bases: 4. This CDR3 reads CASSLIERGQFF. CDR3 in DNA: TGTGCCAGCAGCTTGATTGAGCGGGGGCAGTTCTTC.

This chain links TRBV18 with TRBJ2-1; D remains ambiguous. V was pared by 6 bases and J by 5 bases, with 11 bases between. Germline V lookup: CDR1 KGHSH, CDR2 LQKENI. CDR3 length: 13 residues. This CDR3 reads CASSSSVHNEQFF. For the CDR3, the DNA is TGTGCCAGCTCCTCCTCCGTCCACAATGAGCAGTTCTTC.

This chain links TRBV5-8 with TRBJ2-2, with TRBD1 as a possible D gene (5 bases). V was cut by 0 bases and J by 6 bases, with 12 bases left in between. Germline CDR1 SGHTS, CDR2 YDEGEE. The CDR3 totals 15 residues. This CDR3 is CASSLGTLGPGELFF. The CDR3, as DNA: TGTGCCAGCAGCTTGGGGACACTCGGTCCCGGGGAGCTGTTTTTT.

The chain employs TRBV27 and TRBJ1-5; no reliable D call. The CDR3 is 14 residues long. Germline V gene lookup returns CDR1 MNHEY and CDR2 SMNVEV (reference sequence). The germline V and J ends were trimmed by 0 bases and 1 base, with 4 bases remaining between them. CDR3: CASSLSGSNQPQHF. CDR3 nucleotide sequence: TGTGCCAGCAGTTTATCGGGCAGCAATCAGCCCCAGCATTTT.